These 17 T cell receptor beta chains came from one sample sequenced in a study of vaccination and CD4 T cells after COVID-19 (dated by TCRdb to the early 2020s). These TCRs are of unknown antigen specificity. The treatment or condition label for this specimen denotes: roughly 10-day PBMC culture with coronavirus spike peptide pools or control peptides (ViraFEST assay). Libraries came from PCR. TCRdb names Illumina iSeq 100 as the instrument used. At the Johns Hopkins FTIC core, DNA from the cultured CD4+ T cells underwent TCR sequencing with the Oncomine TCR Beta short-read assay. TCRdb reran the public reads through fastp at Q25 and MiXCR, keeping productive beta chains. Rows matching on CDR3 protein sequence are summarized as one entry with the most common DNA and genes. Counted in this sample were around 11,000 distinct CDR3 sequences; 25% of them appeared once. Around 22% of the sample comes from the top ten.

Here the sequenced sample was CD4+ T cells from blood, cultured in vitro, taken after SARS-CoV-2 vaccination. These receptors were collected from a human donor who had recovered from COVID-19.

V is TRBV10-3 and J is TRBJ2-1; tentatively, D is TRBD1 or TRBD2 (5 bases each). Germline V gene lookup returns CDR1 ENHRY and CDR2 SYGVKD. The CDR3 has 17 residues. The ends were cut back, 4 bases at V and 3 bases at J, with 19 bases in the middle. CDR3 loop: CAISGASPGSGYNEQFF. CDR3 DNA: TGTGCCATCAGTGGGGCCTCCCCAGGGAGCGGCTACAATGAGCAGTTCTTC.

The genes are TRBV27 and TRBJ2-1; TRBD1 is a possible D gene (5 bases). Trimming removed 2 bases from V and 7 bases from J, with 18 bases in between. This CDR3 has 16 residues. Germline CDR1 is MNHEY and CDR2 is SMNVEV (reference sequence). This CDR3 is CASSLPDRPSVNEQFF. DNA for the CDR3: TGTGCCAGCAGTTTACCCGACAGACCTTCGGTAAATGAGCAGTTCTTC.

By frequency in the sample, this clonotype is medium-sized (0.01 to 0.1%). V usage is TRBV4-1 and J usage is TRBJ2-5; D gene ambiguous. Trimming took 5 bases from V and 5 from J, leaving 12 bases between them. This CDR3 has 13 amino acids. Germline V gene data show CDR1 as MGHRA and CDR2 as YSYEKL. DNA of the CDR3: TGCGCCAGCAGCAGGATGGTGGGGGAGACCCAGTACTTC. It encodes CASSRMVGETQYF.

The chain carries TRBV12-3 or TRBV12-4 and TRBJ2-1; TRBD2 matches at 7 bases. CDR3 length: 15 amino acids. V was pared by 3 bases and J by 4 bases, with 6 bases of the junction left unmatched. The CDR3 DNA reads as TGTGCCAGCAGTTTTGGAGCGGGGACTTACAATGAGCAGTTCTTC. The encoded protein is CASSFGAGTYNEQFF.

V gene TRBV24-1 combines with J gene TRBJ2-7; D may be TRBD2 (5 bases). Between the trimmed V and J ends, which lost 3 bases and 0 bases, there was a span of 14 bases. Germline V lookup: CDR1 KGHDR, CDR2 SFDVKD. The CDR3 runs 16 residues. The CDR3 nucleotides are TGTGCCACCAGTGATAACCGAAAAGGGAGCTCCTACGAGCAGTACTTC. This sequence encodes CATSDNRKGSSYEQYF.

The chain joins TRBV20-1 to TRBJ2-2; D might be TRBD2 (6 bases). The CDR3 spans 15 residues. Germline V gives CDR1 DFQATT, CDR2 SNEGSKA (reference sequence). The CDR3: CSGRGQFFGAGELFF. CDR3 sequence (DNA): TGCAGCGGGCGGGGTCAGTTCTTCGGTGCCGGGGAGCTGTTTTTT.

This clonotype showed up just a few times. This chain uses TRBV28 with TRBJ2-7; possibly TRBD2 for D (6 bases). Trimming cost V 5 bases and J 1 base, with 18 bases left between them. CDR3 length equals 16 residues. Per germline, CDR1 MDHEN and CDR2 SYDVKM. The CDR3 region has the DNA TGTGCCAGCAGTCGATTGCCGGGACTGCGATCCTACGAGCAGTACTTC. This translates into CASSRLPGLRSYEQYF.

This clonotype was recorded a few times. The chain recombines TRBV15 with TRBJ2-1; D assignment may be TRBD1 or TRBD2 (6 bases each). The CDR3 is 14 amino acids. V lost 10 bases, J lost 9 bases, and 22 bases lay in between. Germline V gene data show CDR1 as LNHNV and CDR2 as YYDKDF (reference sequence). The CDR3 sequence: CAIGNRVDYGEQFF. CDR3 sequence (DNA): TGTGCCATCGGGAACAGGGTGGACTACGGTGAGCAGTTCTTC.

This clonotype was counted a few times. The gene calls are TRBV28 and TRBJ1-1; 9 nucleotides line up with TRBD1. V gave up 6 bases and J gave up 11 bases; unmatched junction bases: 7. This CDR3 region has 12 residues. Per the germline V gene, CDR1 is MDHEN and CDR2 is SYDVKM. As DNA, the CDR3 is TGTGCCAGCAGCGATAACAGGGGGCTGGCTTTCTTT. As protein: CASSDNRGLAFF.

By share, this clonotype counts as medium-sized. The V call is TRBV20-1, the J call TRBJ1-2, with D maybe TRBD1 (5 bases). This CDR3 contains 14 residues. The germline V gene has CDR1 DFQATT and CDR2 SNEGSKA (reference sequence). With 1 base removed from V and 2 bases from J, the gap between germline ends came to 11 bases. CDR3 residues: CSARGWGGNYGYTF. DNA for the CDR3: TGCAGTGCTAGAGGTTGGGGGGGGAACTATGGCTACACCTTC.

The chain combines TRBV6-2 or TRBV6-3 with TRBJ2-3, with D perhaps TRBD2 (6 bases). V was clipped by 7 bases and J by 2 bases, with 16 bases between them. Germline assignment: CDR1 MNHEY and CDR2 SVGEGT. CDR3 length equals 15 residues. The CDR3 region has the DNA TGTGCCAGCACGATTCGGGGGTCCCTCACAGATACGCAGTATTTT. Amino acids: CASTIRGSLTDTQYF.

This chain joins TRBV7-2 and TRBJ2-5; 12 bases line up with TRBD1. The germline V gene encodes CDR1 SGHTA and CDR2 FQGNSA. The junction had 12 bases not matched to a gene; V was cut back by 5 bases and J by 5 bases. The CDR3 totals 17 residues. Here the CDR3 reads CASSQNPGTGGWETQYF. The CDR3 DNA sequence: TGTGCCAGCAGCCAGAACCCCGGGACAGGGGGCTGGGAGACCCAGTACTTC.

This clonotype was detected a few times. This chain uses TRBV10-3 with TRBJ2-5; tentatively, D is TRBD1 (6 bases). The V gene lost 5 bases and the J gene lost 4 bases, with 17 bases spanning the gap. The CDR3 is made up of 15 amino acids. Germline CDR1 reads ENHRY; CDR2 reads SYGVKD. The CDR3, as DNA: TGTGCCATCAGTATTGGGACATTGCGAGGAGAGACCCAGTACTTC. This encodes CAISIGTLRGETQYF.

This clonotype has just one count. A read error may be the cause here, since a much bigger clone is one base away. The rearrangement uses TRBV11-3 and TRBJ2-5; either TRBD1 or TRBD2 may fit D (5 bases each). Trimming left V 1 base short and J 4 bases short, with 7 bases between. Germline V gene data show CDR1 as SGHNT and CDR2 as YENEEA. The length of the CDR3 is 13 residues. Here the CDR3 reads CASSLGGRETQYF. The CDR3 region has the DNA TGTGCCAGCAGCTTAGGGGGGAGAGAGACCCAGTACTTC.

This clonotype is deemed medium-sized. The chain combines TRBV27 with TRBJ2-5; D unclear. Between the trimmed V and J ends, which lost 2 bases and 5 bases, there was a span of 15 bases. The CDR3 has 15 residues. Germline V CDR1 and CDR2: MNHEY, SMNVEV (reference sequence). CDR3: CASSLRSSTSETQYF. CDR3 nucleotides: TGTGCCAGCAGTTTACGTAGTTCGACCTCGGAGACCCAGTACTTC.

The J gene is TRBJ1-5, the V gene TRBV27; 10 nucleotides agree with TRBD1. J lost 5 bases, V lost 5 bases, and 15 bases had no gene match. The CDR3 is made up of 18 amino acids. Germline CDR1 and CDR2: MNHEY and SMNVEV (reference sequence). The CDR3 nucleotides read TGTGCCAGCAGTCTGACCTATGGGACAGGGGTTGTCGATCAGCCCCAGCATTTT. It codes for CASSLTYGTGVVDQPQHF.

This clonotype was counted a few times. This chain links TRBV20-1 with TRBJ2-3, with D tentatively TRBD1 (5 bases). The ends were cut back, 2 bases at V and 6 bases at J, with 15 bases in the middle. The CDR3 covers 14 residues. Germline values: CDR1 DFQATT, CDR2 SNEGSKA (reference sequence). The CDR3: CSARPTDTRDTQYF. CDR3 sequence (DNA): TGCAGTGCTAGACCTACGGACACCAGGGATACGCAGTATTTT.